One T cell receptor (beta chain) is described in this entry. Its target is unknown. The data belong to a study of blood T cells in healthy people across ages. Study results and limitations: It was held that the diversity estimates obtained from one million T cells were underestimates.

CDR3 length: 13 residues. V lost 3 bases to trimming and J lost 11 bases, with 17 bases between them. Germline CDR1 is SGHRS and CDR2 is YFSETQ. With a J-beta primer mix and a sample-barcoded 5' primer, a second PCR ran roughly 6 to 11 cycles. TCRdb reanalysed the 5' RACE reads using MiXCR and keeps one entry per CDR3 protein. The table has about 1.7 million distinct CDR3 sequences, 28% seen once. The sequencing sample was made of blood. This chain uses TRBV5-1 with TRBJ1-1, with D tentatively TRBD1 (5 bases). The sequence was collected from a woman younger than 45 in good health. CDR3 region: CASSSGDAGGAFF. The CDR3 bases are TGCGCCAGCAGCTCTGGGGACGCTGGCGGGGCTTTCTTT.